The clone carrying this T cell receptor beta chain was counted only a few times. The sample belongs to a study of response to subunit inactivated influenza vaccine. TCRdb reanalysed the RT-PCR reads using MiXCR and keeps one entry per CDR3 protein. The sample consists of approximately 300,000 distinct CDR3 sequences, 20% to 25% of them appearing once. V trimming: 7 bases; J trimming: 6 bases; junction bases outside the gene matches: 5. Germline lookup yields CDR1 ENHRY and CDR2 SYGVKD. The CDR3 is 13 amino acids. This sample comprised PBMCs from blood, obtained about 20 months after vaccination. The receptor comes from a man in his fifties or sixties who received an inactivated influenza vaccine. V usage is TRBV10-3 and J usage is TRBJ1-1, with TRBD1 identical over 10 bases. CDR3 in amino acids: CAIKGQGTAEAFF. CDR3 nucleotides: TGTGCCATCAAGGGACAGGGGACCGCTGAAGCTTTCTTT.